Below, 20 T cell receptor beta chains from the same sample are listed, as sequenced in a study of control samples from healthy donors and cancer patients. Only in-frame clones appear in the TCRdb table, and some are missing; sequencing was by immunoSEQ multiplex PCR. Counted here are roughly 200,000 clones, approximately 92% occurring once; the ten biggest clones make up more than 1.1%. The sequencing input was blood. The source of these receptors is a man between 18 and 29 years old in good health.

The chain couples TRBV4-1 to TRBJ1-4, with 7 bases lining up with TRBD1. The V segment lost 6 bases and the J segment 6 bases; nucleotides outside the gene matches: 10. Germline loops: CDR1 MGHRA, CDR2 YSYEKL. There are 15 residues in the CDR3. CDR3 DNA: TGCGCCAGCAGAGCAACAGGGGCCGAAGATGAAAAACTGTTTTTT. Protein product: CASRATGAEDEKLFF.

The CDR3 loop is CASHQNQGPHTQYF. CDR3 nucleotides: TGCGCCAGCCACCAGAACCAGGGGCCACATACGCAGTATTTT. The V call is TRBV5-1, the J call TRBJ2-3; a possible D gene is TRBD1 (6 bases). Looked up from germline, CDR1 is SGHRS and CDR2 is YFSETQ. The ends were cut back, 7 bases at V and 7 bases at J, with 19 bases in the middle. This CDR3 has 14 amino acids.

In this sample, this clone turned up a few times. This sample includes further DNA sequences coding for the same CDR3. CDR3 amino acids: CASSTRTTGYTF. The CDR3 coding sequence is TGTGCCAGCAGTACCCGGACAACCGGCTACACCTTC. The chain recombines TRBV27 with TRBJ1-2, with TRBD1 as a possible D gene (5 bases). From germline, CDR1 is MNHEY and CDR2 SMNVEV (reference sequence). The CDR3 has 12 residues. V lost 5 bases, J lost 8 bases, and 12 bases lay in between.

This chain joins TRBV6-5 and TRBJ2-3; a weak D match, TRBD1 (5 bases). V lost 7 bases to trimming and J lost 0 bases, with 5 bases between them. The CDR3 has 12 amino acids. Germline V gene data show CDR1 as MNHEY and CDR2 as SVGAGI. DNA for the CDR3: TGTGCCAGCACAGGGAGCACAGATACGCAGTATTTT. Translated, it gives CASTGSTDTQYF.

V usage is TRBV27 and J usage is TRBJ2-7; no reliable D call. The CDR3 runs to 14 residues. Trimming shortened V by 2 bases and J by 1 base, and 9 bases separated the two germline ends. The germline gives CDR1 MNHEY, CDR2 SMNVEV (reference sequence). CDR3 coding DNA: TGTGCCAGCAGTTTAAAGGGCAAATCCTACGAGCAGTACTTC. It yields the protein CASSLKGKSYEQYF.

The chain recombines TRBV5-4 with TRBJ1-1; perhaps TRBD1 as D (5 bases). CDR3 length: 17 amino acids. Trimming pared 4 bases from V and 0 bases from J, leaving 19 bases between. The germline CDR1 and CDR2 sequences are SGHNT and YYREEE (reference sequence). The CDR3 DNA reads as TGTGCCAGCAGCGCCTCAGGGTCGCGAGGCGTGAACACTGAAGCTTTCTTT. Protein product: CASSASGSRGVNTEAFF.

The V and J genes are TRBV2 and TRBJ2-1, with 11 bases that match TRBD1. The V and J ends lost 1 base and 6 bases, in that order; junction bases with no gene match: 8. Germline V CDR1 and CDR2: SNHLY, FYNNEI. This CDR3 contains 17 residues. In nucleotides, the CDR3 is TGTGCCAGCAGTGAAGACGTCAGGGACAGGGGGTCCAATGAGCAGTTCTTC. This translates into CASSEDVRDRGSNEQFF.

V usage is TRBV2 and J usage is TRBJ1-3, with unresolved D. CDR3 length equals 17 residues. The germline CDR1 and CDR2 sequences are SNHLY and FYNNEI. V was cut by 0 bases and J by 1 base, with 13 bases left in between. The CDR3 is CASSEAFSGLSGNTIYF. The CDR3 coding sequence is TGTGCCAGCAGTGAAGCGTTCTCGGGTCTTTCTGGAAACACCATATATTTT.

The chain uses TRBV18 and TRBJ1-5; 7 nucleotides align to TRBD1. Germline CDR1 reads KGHSH; CDR2 reads LQKENI. J gave up 4 bases and V 5 bases, and 5 bases lay outside the gene matches. This CDR3 has 14 amino acids. The CDR3 sequence is CASSRGTVNQPQHF. DNA for the CDR3: TGTGCCAGCTCAAGGGGGACAGTGAATCAGCCCCAGCATTTT.

The rearrangement links TRBV7-2 to TRBJ1-5, with no clear D. Germline V gene sequence: CDR1 SGHTA, CDR2 FQGNSA. CDR3 length equals 16 residues. Trimming stripped 1 base from V and 0 bases from J, with 10 bases between. The chain's CDR3 is CASSLVSGNSNQPQHF. The CDR3 DNA follows: TGTGCCAGCAGCTTAGTTTCGGGGAATAGCAATCAGCCCCAGCATTTT.

The rearrangement joins TRBV20-1 to TRBJ1-3, with D unresolved. The V and J ends lost 2 bases and 4 bases respectively, with 3 bases between them. The germline V gene encodes CDR1 DFQATT and CDR2 SNEGSKA (reference sequence). The CDR3 length is 11 residues. This CDR3 reads CSARYGNTIYF. In nucleotides, the CDR3 is TGCAGTGCTAGATACGGAAACACCATATATTTT.

V gene TRBV7-2 combines with J gene TRBJ2-7, with D hard to call. Germline V CDR1 and CDR2: SGHTA, FQGNSA. The CDR3 is 14 amino acids. The V end was cut by 5 bases, the J end by 3 bases, with 14 bases between. The CDR3 DNA sequence: TGTGCCAGCAGCAAAAAAGGCATGATCTACGAGCAGTACTTC. Residues: CASSKKGMIYEQYF.

The chain employs TRBV7-2 and TRBJ1-5; no reliable D call. Germline CDR1 SGHTA, CDR2 FQGNSA. V was pared by 3 bases and J by 7 bases, with 10 bases between. The CDR3 is 13 amino acids. The CDR3 loop reads CASSFWKQQPQHF. The CDR3 nucleotides are TGTGCCAGCAGCTTTTGGAAACAACAGCCCCAGCATTTT.

This CDR3 reads CASSVDEGFRGGQYF. CDR3 nucleotide sequence: TGTGCCAGCAGCGTAGATGAGGGGTTCCGCGGAGGGCAGTACTTC. V gene TRBV9 combines with J gene TRBJ2-7, with D possibly being TRBD1 or TRBD2 (5 bases each). The CDR3 is made up of 15 amino acids. CDR1 and CDR2 (germline): SGDLS, YYNGEE. V gave up 0 bases and J gave up 9 bases, with 19 bases separating them.

This clone occurred once. This sequence joins TRBV19 and TRBJ1-2, with D perhaps TRBD1 (6 bases). Germline values: CDR1 LNHDA, CDR2 SQIVND (reference sequence). The germline V and J ends were trimmed by 5 bases and 2 bases, with 12 bases remaining between them. The CDR3 length is 14 residues. CDR3 amino acids: CASSPGTPNYGYTF. The CDR3 coding sequence is TGTGCCAGTAGTCCTGGGACACCCAACTATGGCTACACCTTC.

This chain links TRBV11-3 with TRBJ2-5, with TRBD2 as a possible D gene (6 bases). Germline loops: CDR1 SGHNT, CDR2 YENEEA. Trimming cost V 5 bases and J 2 bases, with 15 bases left between them. This CDR3 region has 15 residues. Written as DNA, the CDR3 is TGTGCCAGCAGCGCCGTCGGGACTCAACAAGAGACCCAGTACTTC. Its translation: CASSAVGTQQETQYF. Complete variable domain (other parts from reference TRBV11-3 and TRBJ2-5): EAGVVQSPRYKIIEKKQPVAFWCNPISGHNTLYWYLQNLGQGPELLIRYENEEAVDDSQLPKDRFSAERLKGVDSTLKIQPAELGDSAVYLCASSAVGTQQETQYFGPGTRLLVL.

V and J are TRBV28 and TRBJ2-3; D unclear. Germline CDR1 MDHEN, CDR2 SYDVKM. The CDR3 spans 11 residues. V was shortened by 3 bases and J by 6 bases, with 4 bases between the two germline ends. The CDR3 nucleotides read TGTGCCAGCAGTTTTGTGGATACGCAGTATTTT. Its translation: CASSFVDTQYF.

This sequence joins TRBV27 and TRBJ1-2, with TRBD1 as a possible D gene (6 bases). The CDR3 contains 15 residues. The germline V gene encodes CDR1 MNHEY and CDR2 SMNVEV (reference sequence). With 5 bases removed from V and 4 bases from J, the gap between germline ends came to 17 bases. The CDR3 DNA sequence: TGTGCCAGCAGTCCTCAGGGGACTGGCTCCTATGGCTACACCTTC. Amino acid sequence: CASSPQGTGSYGYTF.

The chain joins TRBV2 to TRBJ2-7; 9 bases fit TRBD2. Germline values: CDR1 SNHLY, CDR2 FYNNEI. The V segment lost 7 bases and the J segment 6 bases; nucleotides outside the gene matches: 4. This CDR3 has 12 amino acids. The CDR3 nucleotides are TGTGCCAGCAACGGCGGGGGGGGCGAGCAGTACTTC. Translating it yields CASNGGGGEQYF. Looking up the rest from reference TRBV2 and TRBJ2-7 gives the full variable domain: EPEVTQTPSHQVTQMGQEVILRCVPISNHLYFYWYRQILGQKVEFLVSFYNNEISEKSEIFDDQFSVERPDGSNFTLKIRSTKLEDSAMYFCASNGGGGEQYFGPGTRLTVT.

The chain combines TRBV5-4 with TRBJ1-4; D gene uncertain. This CDR3 has 16 residues. Germline V gene data show CDR1 as SGHNT and CDR2 as YYREEE (reference sequence). V lost 3 bases and J lost 0, with 12 bases in between. The CDR3 DNA reads as TGTGCCAGCAGCTCGCCCAGCTCCTCAACTAATGAAAAACTGTTTTTT. This codes for CASSSPSSSTNEKLFF.